These 6 T cell receptor beta chains share one sample of origin, sequenced in a study of CD8 T cells in Susac syndrome. Random hexamers were used to reverse transcribe the RNA input (roughly 0.5 to 1 ug). MiXCR was run by TCRdb on the immunoSEQ multiplex PCR reads, yielding one entry per CDR3 protein. This sample has 130,000 to 150,000 distinct CDR3 sequences, with more than 90% found just once. The sequencing input was CD4+ T cells from PBMCs. These receptors all stem from a human donor with Susac syndrome.

This clonotype was seen once. The rearrangement joins TRBV5-1 to TRBJ2-5, with D tentatively TRBD1 (5 bases). CDR3 length: 15 residues. Deletions cut 0 bases from V and 5 bases from J, with 14 bases between. The germline V gene encodes CDR1 SGHRS and CDR2 YFSETQ. The CDR3 bases are TGCGCCAGCAGCTTGGAGGGGCGAAACGAGGAGACCCAGTACTTC. This translates into CASSLEGRNEETQYF. Drawing the rest from reference TRBV5-1 and TRBJ2-5, the complete variable domain is KAGVTQTPRYLIKTRGQQVTLSCSPISGHRSVSWYQQTPGQGLQFLFEYFSETQRNKGNFPGRFSGRQFSNSRSEMNVSTLELGDSALYLCASSLEGRNEETQYFGPGTRLLVL.

The rearrangement links TRBV3-1 to TRBJ2-1; 11 nucleotides align to TRBD2. This CDR3 contains 19 residues. V dropped 4 bases and J dropped 1; count of bases not matched to a gene: 12. CDR1 and CDR2 (germline): LGHDT, YNNKEL (reference sequence). The CDR3 DNA reads as TGTGCCAGCAGCCGAGAATTAGCTAGCGGGGGGCCTTCCTACAATGAGCAGTTCTTC. It specifies CASSRELASGGPSYNEQFF.

The rearrangement joins TRBV6-1 to TRBJ2-1, with 14 bases that match TRBD2. V dropped 6 bases and J dropped 7; count of bases not matched to a gene: 8. The CDR3 has 16 residues. CDR1 is MNHNS, CDR2 SASEGT, per germline. The CDR3 region is CASSSAGTSGRNEQFF. The CDR3 region has the DNA TGTGCCAGCAGCTCGGCCGGGACTAGCGGGAGAAATGAGCAGTTCTTC.

The chain combines TRBV3-1 with TRBJ1-5, with 10 bases fitting TRBD1. CDR3 length equals 17 residues. Looked up from germline, CDR1 is LGHDT and CDR2 is YNNKEL (reference sequence). Trimming cost V 0 bases and J 2 bases; bases outside gene matches: 4. The CDR3 DNA follows: TGTGCCAGCAGCCAAGAAGGGGGGACAGGGGGCAATCAGCCCCAGCATTTT. As protein: CASSQEGGTGGNQPQHF.

This rearrangement joins TRBV11-2 to TRBJ2-7; D ambiguous. The germline gives CDR1 SGHAT, CDR2 FQNNGV. Trimming left V 3 bases short and J 2 bases short, with 11 bases between. The CDR3 runs 14 residues. CDR3 in amino acids: CASSFSQRAYEQYF. CDR3 in DNA: TGTGCCAGCAGCTTTTCACAGAGAGCCTACGAGCAGTACTTC.

The gene calls are TRBV6-1 and TRBJ2-3; tentative D call: TRBD2 (7 bases). In germline, CDR1 is MNHNS, CDR2 SASEGT. The CDR3 is made up of 15 amino acids. The germline V and J ends were trimmed by 6 bases and 2 bases, with 15 bases remaining between them. CDR3 nucleotide sequence: TGTGCCAGCAGCGGGGGGCGGGGGAACACAGATACGCAGTATTTT. This gives the protein CASSGGRGNTDTQYF.